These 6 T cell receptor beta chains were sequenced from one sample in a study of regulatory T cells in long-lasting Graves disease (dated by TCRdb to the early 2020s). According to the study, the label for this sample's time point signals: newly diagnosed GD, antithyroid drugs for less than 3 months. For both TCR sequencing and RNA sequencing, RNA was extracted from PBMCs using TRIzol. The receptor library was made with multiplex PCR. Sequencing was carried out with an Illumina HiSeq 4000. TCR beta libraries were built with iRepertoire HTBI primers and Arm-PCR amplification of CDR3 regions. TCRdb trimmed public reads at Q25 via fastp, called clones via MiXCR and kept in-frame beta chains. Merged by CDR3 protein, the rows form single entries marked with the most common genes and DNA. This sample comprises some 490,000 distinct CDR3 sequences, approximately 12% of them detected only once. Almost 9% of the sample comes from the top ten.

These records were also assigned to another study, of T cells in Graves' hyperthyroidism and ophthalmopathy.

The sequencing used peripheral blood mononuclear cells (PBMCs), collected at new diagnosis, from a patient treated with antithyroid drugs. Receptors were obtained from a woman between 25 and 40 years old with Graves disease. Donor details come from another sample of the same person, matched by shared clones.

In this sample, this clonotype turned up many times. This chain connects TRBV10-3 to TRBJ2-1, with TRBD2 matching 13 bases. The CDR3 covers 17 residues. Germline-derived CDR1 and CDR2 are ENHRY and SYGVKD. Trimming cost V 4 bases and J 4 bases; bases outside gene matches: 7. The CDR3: CAISGGTSGNFYNEQFF. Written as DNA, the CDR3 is TGTGCCATCAGTGGCGGGACTAGCGGGAACTTTTACAATGAGCAGTTCTTC.

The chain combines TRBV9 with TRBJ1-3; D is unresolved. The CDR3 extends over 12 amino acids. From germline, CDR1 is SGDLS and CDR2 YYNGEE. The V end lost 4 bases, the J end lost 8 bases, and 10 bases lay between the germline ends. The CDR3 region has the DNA TGTGCCAGCAGCTTTAGTCGGGACACCATATATTTT. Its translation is CASSFSRDTIYF.

The CDR3 bases are TGTGCCTGGAGTAGGGAGACTAGTAGAGAGCAGTACTTC. Translated: CAWSRETSREQYF. The chain has TRBV30 and TRBJ2-7, with a weak D call TRBD2 (6 bases). Germline V gives CDR1 GTSNPN, CDR2 SVGIG (reference sequence). The CDR3 is made up of 13 amino acids. The germline V and J ends were trimmed by 2 bases and 7 bases, with 15 bases remaining between them.

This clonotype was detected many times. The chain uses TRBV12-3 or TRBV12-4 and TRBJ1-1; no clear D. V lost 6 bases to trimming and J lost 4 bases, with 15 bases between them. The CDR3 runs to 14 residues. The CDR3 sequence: CASSLRNLGTEAFF. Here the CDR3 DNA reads TGTGCCAGCAGCTTAAGAAACCTGGGCACTGAAGCTTTCTTT.

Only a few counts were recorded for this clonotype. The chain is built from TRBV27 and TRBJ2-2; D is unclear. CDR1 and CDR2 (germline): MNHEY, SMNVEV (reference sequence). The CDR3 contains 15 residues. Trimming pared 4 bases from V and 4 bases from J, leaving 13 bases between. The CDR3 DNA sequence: TGTGCCAGCAGTTCCGTCCAGGCCGGCACCGGGGAGCTGTTTTTT. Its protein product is CASSSVQAGTGELFF.

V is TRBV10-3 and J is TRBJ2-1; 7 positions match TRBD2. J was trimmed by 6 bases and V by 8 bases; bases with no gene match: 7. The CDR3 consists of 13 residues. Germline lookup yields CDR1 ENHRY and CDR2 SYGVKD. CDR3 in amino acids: CAISEREINEQFF. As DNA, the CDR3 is TGTGCCATCTCTGAGCGGGAAATCAATGAGCAGTTCTTC.